The clone carrying this TCR beta chain was counted ten times or more. Antigen specificity is unknown. Primed by a sample-barcoded 5' primer and a J-beta primer mix, a second PCR proceeded for about 6 to 11 cycles. TCRdb re-called the 5' RACE reads through MiXCR, storing one row per CDR3 protein. The profile shows nearly 1 million distinct CDR3 sequences, 51% of them singletons. Germline-derived CDR1 and CDR2 are SQVTM and ANQGSEA. Trimming removed 7 bases at V and 5 bases at J, with 19 bases between. This CDR3 has 14 amino acids. This sample is drawn from a study of blood T cells in healthy people across ages. Study-wide points: Observed TCR beta diversity per million T cells went down as age went up. This fall followed a roughly linear course with age.

The receptor comes from a woman aged 60-75 years in good health. The sequenced sample was blood. The rearrangement uses TRBV29-1 and TRBJ2-3; maybe TRBD2 (5 bases). CDR3 sequence: CSAYRGGRVDTQYF. CDR3 DNA: TGCAGCGCCTATCGCGGAGGCCGGGTAGATACGCAGTATTTT.